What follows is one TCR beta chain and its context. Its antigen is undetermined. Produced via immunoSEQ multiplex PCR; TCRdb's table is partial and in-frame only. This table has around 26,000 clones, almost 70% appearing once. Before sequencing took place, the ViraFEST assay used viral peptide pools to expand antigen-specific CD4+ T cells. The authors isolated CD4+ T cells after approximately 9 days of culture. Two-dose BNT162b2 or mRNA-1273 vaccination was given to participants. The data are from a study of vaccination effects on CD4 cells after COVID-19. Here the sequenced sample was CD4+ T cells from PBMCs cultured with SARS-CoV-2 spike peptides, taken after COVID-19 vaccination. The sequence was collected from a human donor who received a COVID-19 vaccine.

In DNA, the CDR3 is TGTGCCAGCACTGAGACCGGGGAGCTGTTTTTT. This encodes CASTETGELFF. The rearrangement links TRBV12-3 or TRBV12-4 to TRBJ2-2; D remains unclear. CDR3 size: 11 residues. The V and J ends lost 7 bases and 5 bases respectively, with 5 bases between them.